This record covers a single T cell receptor (beta chain). The data were obtained in a study of blood T cell repertoires in COVID-19. The CDR3 sequence is 13 residues long. CDR1 SQVTM and CDR2 ANQGSEA come from the germline V gene. The ends lost 3 bases at V and 1 base at J; junction bases unmatched: 1. Repertoires were generated with immunoSEQ multiplex PCR, while TCRdb's copy carries only in-frame clones and drops some. The sample lists a few hundred thousand clones; 90% were seen once. The receptor was isolated from a woman aged 18-30 years with acute COVID-19. The sample consisted of PBMCs or T cells enriched from blood (not recorded which). The chain carries TRBV29-1 and TRBJ2-7; 9 bases are shared with TRBD2. The CDR3 nucleotides read TGCAGCGTTGAGACTAGCGGATCCTACGAGCAGTACTTC. Translated, it gives CSVETSGSYEQYF.